This TCR beta chain is drawn from a study of regulatory T cells in long-lasting Graves disease. V was pared by 7 bases and J by 3 bases, with 6 bases of the junction left unmatched. Germline V CDR1 and CDR2: DFQATT, SNEGSKA (reference sequence). This CDR3 has 13 residues. Stated time point: newly diagnosed GD, antithyroid drugs for less than 3 months. RNA from PBMCs was the source of the TCR library. This clonotype was detected many times. Libraries of TCR beta came from iRepertoire HTBI primers plus Arm-PCR of CDR3 regions. A single record per CDR3 protein comes from TCRdb applying MiXCR to the multiplex PCR reads. The table has about 450,000 distinct CDR3 sequences, roughly 15% seen once. The sample was also linked to a second study, of T cells in Graves' hyperthyroidism and ophthalmopathy.

The receptor's source is a woman in her 50s with Graves disease. The sequencing here drew on peripheral blood mononuclear cells (PBMCs), taken at new diagnosis, from a patient treated with antithyroid drugs. This chain uses TRBV20-1 with TRBJ2-1; TRBD1 matches at 7 bases. The CDR3 region is CSVPRDSYNEQFF. The CDR3 bases are TGCAGTGTTCCCCGGGACAGCTACAATGAGCAGTTCTTC.